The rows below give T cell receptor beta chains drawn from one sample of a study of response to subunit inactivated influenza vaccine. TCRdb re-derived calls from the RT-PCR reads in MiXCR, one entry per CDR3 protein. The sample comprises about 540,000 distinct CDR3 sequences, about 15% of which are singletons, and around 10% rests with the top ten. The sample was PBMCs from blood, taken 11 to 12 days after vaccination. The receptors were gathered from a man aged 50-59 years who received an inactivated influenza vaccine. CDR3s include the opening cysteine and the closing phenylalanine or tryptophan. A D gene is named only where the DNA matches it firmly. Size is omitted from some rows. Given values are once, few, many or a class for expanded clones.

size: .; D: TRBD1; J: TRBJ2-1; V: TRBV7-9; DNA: TGTGCCAGCTTATGGGACAGCGCTTACAATGAGCAGTTCTTC; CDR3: CASLWDSAYNEQFF
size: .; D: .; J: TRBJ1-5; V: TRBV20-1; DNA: TGCAGCGCTGGGAGGGGGGGAGATCAGCCCCAGCATTTT; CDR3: CSAGRGGDQPQHF
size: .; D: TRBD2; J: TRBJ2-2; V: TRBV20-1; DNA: TGCAGTGCTAGCCTTAGCGGGAGTGGTCCCGGGGAGCTGTTTTTT; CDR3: CSASLSGSGPGELFF
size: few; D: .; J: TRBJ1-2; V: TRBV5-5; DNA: TGTGCCAGCAGCCCCAGCGTCGCCCTGTATGGCTACACCTTC; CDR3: CASSPSVALYGYTF
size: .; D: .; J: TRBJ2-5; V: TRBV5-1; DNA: TGCGCCAGCAGCATTTCCCAAGAGACCCAGTACTTC; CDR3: CASSISQETQYF
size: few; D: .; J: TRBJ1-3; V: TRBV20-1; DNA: TGCAGTGCTAGACCCCCGGGCGCCTCTGGAAACACCATATATTTT; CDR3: CSARPPGASGNTIYF
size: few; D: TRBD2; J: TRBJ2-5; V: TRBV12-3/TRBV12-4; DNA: TGTGCCAGCAGTTTAATTCGGGGAGGGGAGACCCAGTACTTC; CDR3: CASSLIRGGETQYF
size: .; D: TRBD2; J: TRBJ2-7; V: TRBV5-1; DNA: TGCGCCAGCAGACAGCGGGGCCAAAACTACGAGCAGTACTTC; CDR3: CASRQRGQNYEQYF
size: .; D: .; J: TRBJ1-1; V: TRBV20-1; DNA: TGCAGTGCTAGAGCTCCAGGACAGTACACTGAAGCTTTCTTT; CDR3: CSARAPGQYTEAFF
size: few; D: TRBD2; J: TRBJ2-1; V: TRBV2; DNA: TGTGCCAGCAGTCCCCACTATGCGGGAGTGGATAATGAGCAGTTCTTC; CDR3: CASSPHYAGVDNEQFF
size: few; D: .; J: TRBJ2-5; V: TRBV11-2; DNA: TGTGCCAGCAGCTTAGTGTCCGGGACCCAGTACTTC; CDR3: CASSLVSGTQYF
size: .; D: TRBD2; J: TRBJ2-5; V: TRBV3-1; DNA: TGTGCCAGCAGCCAACCCGGGACTAGCCAAGAGACCCAGTACTTC; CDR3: CASSQPGTSQETQYF
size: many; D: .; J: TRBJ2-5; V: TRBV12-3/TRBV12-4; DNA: TGTGCCAGCAGCTTAGGTGGGGGAGAGACCCAGTACTTC; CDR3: CASSLGGGETQYF
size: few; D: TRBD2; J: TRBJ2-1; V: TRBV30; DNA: TGTGCCTGGAGTCGGGGGGGGACTAGCGGGATACATGAGCAGTTCTTC; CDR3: CAWSRGGTSGIHEQFF
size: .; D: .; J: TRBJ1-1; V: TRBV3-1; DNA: TGTGCCAGCAGCCAAGTGTCTGCACGGGGAGCTTTCTTT; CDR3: CASSQVSARGAFF
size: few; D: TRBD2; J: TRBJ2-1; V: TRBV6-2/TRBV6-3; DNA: TGTGCCAGCAGTTTCTCTGGGCGGGGGGGCCGGAATGAGCAGTTCTTC; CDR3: CASSFSGRGGRNEQFF
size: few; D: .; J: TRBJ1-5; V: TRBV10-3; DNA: TGTGCCATCAATACGGACGGCAATCAGCCCCAGCATTTT; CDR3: CAINTDGNQPQHF
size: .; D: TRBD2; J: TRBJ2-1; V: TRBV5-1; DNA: TGCGCCAGCAGCTTGGACCCTAGCGGGAGGGCCAGTGAGCAGTTCTTC; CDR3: CASSLDPSGRASEQFF
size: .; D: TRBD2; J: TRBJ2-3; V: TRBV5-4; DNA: TGTGCCAGCAGCTTGCGTCTAGCGGCCACAGATACGCAGTATTTT; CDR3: CASSLRLAATDTQYF
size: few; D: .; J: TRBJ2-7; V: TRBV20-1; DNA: TGCAGTGCTAGGAGCGAGTTAGCGCCCTACGAGCAGTACTTC; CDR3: CSARSELAPYEQYF
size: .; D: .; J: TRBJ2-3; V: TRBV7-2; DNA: TGTGCCAGCAGTCAGGGGGAGGCCGGCACGCAGTATTTT; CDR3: CASSQGEAGTQYF
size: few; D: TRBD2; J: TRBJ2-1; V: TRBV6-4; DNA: TGTGCCAGCAGCCCTGGACTAGCGGGCCATACCGGACTTAATGAGCAGTTCTTC; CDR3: CASSPGLAGHTGLNEQFF
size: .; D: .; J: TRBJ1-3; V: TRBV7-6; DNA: TGTGCCAGCGGCCTAGGGACTTCGTACTCTGGAAACACCATATATTTT; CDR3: CASGLGTSYSGNTIYF
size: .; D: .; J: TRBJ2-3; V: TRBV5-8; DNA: TGTGCCAGCAGCGGGGGTAGGGCAGATACGCAGTCTTTT; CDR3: CASSGGRADTQSF
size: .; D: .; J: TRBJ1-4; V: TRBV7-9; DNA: TGTGCCAGCAGCCATAATCCCGAAAAACTGTTTTTT; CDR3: CASSHNPEKLFF
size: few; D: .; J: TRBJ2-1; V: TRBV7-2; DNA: TGTGCCAGCAGCTCCCCAGGACAACAGCAGTTCTTC; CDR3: CASSSPGQQQFF
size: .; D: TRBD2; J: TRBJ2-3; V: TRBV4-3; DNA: TGCGCCAGCAGCCGGACCCTAGCGGCGAGCACAGATACGCAGTATTTT; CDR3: CASSRTLAASTDTQYF
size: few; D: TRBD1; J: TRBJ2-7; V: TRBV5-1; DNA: TGCGCCAGCAGCTGGGCGACAGGGGGCTCCTACGAGCAGTACTTC; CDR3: CASSWATGGSYEQYF
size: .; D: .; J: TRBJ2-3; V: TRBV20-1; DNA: TGCAGTGCTAGAGATCCCGGCGGGGGCACAGATACGCAGTATTTT; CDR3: CSARDPGGGTDTQYF
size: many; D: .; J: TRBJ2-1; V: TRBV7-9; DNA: TGTGCCAGTCAGGGGGGATCCTACAATGAGCAGTTCTTC; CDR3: CASQGGSYNEQFF
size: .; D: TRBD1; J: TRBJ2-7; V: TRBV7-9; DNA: TGTGCCAGCAGCCACCCTGGGACAGCCTCCTACGAGCAGTACTTC; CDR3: CASSHPGTASYEQYF
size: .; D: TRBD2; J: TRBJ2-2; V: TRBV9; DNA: TGTGCCAGCAGCGTAGGCACTAGCGGGAAGTCCGGGGAGCTGTTTTTT; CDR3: CASSVGTSGKSGELFF